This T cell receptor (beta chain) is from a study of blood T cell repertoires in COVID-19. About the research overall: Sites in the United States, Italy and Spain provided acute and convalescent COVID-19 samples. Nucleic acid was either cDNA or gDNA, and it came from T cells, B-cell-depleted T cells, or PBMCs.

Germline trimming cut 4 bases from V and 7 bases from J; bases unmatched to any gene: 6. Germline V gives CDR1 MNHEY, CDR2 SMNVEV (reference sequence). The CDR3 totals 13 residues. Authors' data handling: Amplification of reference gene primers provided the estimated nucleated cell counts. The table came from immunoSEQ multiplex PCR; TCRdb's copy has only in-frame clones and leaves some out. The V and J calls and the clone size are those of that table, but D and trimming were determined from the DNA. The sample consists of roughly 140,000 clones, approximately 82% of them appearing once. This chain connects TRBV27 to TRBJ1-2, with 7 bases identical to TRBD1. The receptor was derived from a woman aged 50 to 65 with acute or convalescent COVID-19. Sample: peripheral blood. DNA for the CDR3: TGTGCCAGCAGTTCGACAGGGAAATCTGGCTACACCTTC. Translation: CASSSTGKSGYTF.